This T cell receptor beta chain was observed in a study of regulatory T cells in long-lasting Graves disease. Described time point: newly diagnosed GD, antithyroid drugs for less than 3 months. Extracted RNA from PBMCs served as the source of the TCR library. Graves' disease diagnoses followed American Thyroid Association guidelines. V dropped 1 base and J dropped 1; count of bases not matched to a gene: 3. Germline values: CDR1 SGHTS, CDR2 YDEGEE. The CDR3 extends over 15 amino acids. Arm-PCR with iRepertoire HTBI primers amplified the CDR3 regions for these TCR beta libraries. TCRdb itself ran the multiplex PCR reads through MiXCR, one entry per CDR3 protein. The table has a few hundred thousand distinct CDR3 sequences, approximately 14% seen once. This clonotype appeared many times. Another study also made use of these data, one on T cells in Graves' hyperthyroidism and ophthalmopathy. That work contributes: Hyperthyroidism in the patients, aged 18 to 65, was newly diagnosed and under 2 months in duration. The diagnostic basis comprised clinical symptoms, serum thyroxine and TRAb, thyroid ultrasound and orbital computed tomography.

The TCR sequence derives from a woman aged 45-60 years with Graves disease. Material: peripheral blood mononuclear cells (PBMCs), obtained at new diagnosis, from a patient treated with antithyroid drugs. The J gene is TRBJ2-3, the V gene TRBV5-8; 7 bases are a match to TRBD1. The CDR3 DNA reads TGTGCCAGCAGCTTGTGGGACAGCGGCACAGATACGCAGTATTTT. As protein: CASSLWDSGTDTQYF.